This T cell receptor beta chain was profiled in a study of low-dose radiotherapy and immunotherapy resistance in tumors. Sample time point: before trial treatment. The CDR3 is made up of 15 amino acids. Germline CDR1 and CDR2: SGHAT and FQNNGV. The V gene lost 5 bases and the J gene lost 1 base, with 14 bases spanning the gap. There are many counts of this clonotype. With TRAV- and TRBV-specific primers, first-strand cDNA was made, covering the alpha and beta chains. TCR amplification ran roughly 20 PCR cycles using constant-region and V-primer adapter primers. TCRdb fed the reads into MiXCR, producing one record per CDR3 protein. Of about 64,000 distinct CDR3 sequences listed, roughly 29% are singletons.

The chain is built from TRBV11-2 and TRBJ1-1, with D unresolved. This clonotype originated in a male donor with rectosigmoid adenocarcinoma. The sample in question was PBMCs, obtained before treatment. CDR3 DNA sequence: TGTGCCAGCAGCGACCTTTTCCGGGGGAACACTGAAGCTTTCTTT. Its protein is CASSDLFRGNTEAFF.